This T cell receptor beta chain was documented in a study of T cells in Graves' hyperthyroidism and ophthalmopathy. Notes on this clonotype: The antigen is not known.

Germline CDR1 ENHRY, CDR2 SYGVKD. This CDR3 comprises 14 residues. Trimming shortened V by 5 bases and J by 8 bases, and 13 bases separated the two germline ends. General study results and limits: From stable hyperthyroidism, ophthalmopathy was set apart by a 13 V-J model. The majority of expanded thyroid clonotypes above 0.001 also appeared in blood.

TCR beta CDR3 sequences were amplified from RNA transcripts. An initial round of RT-PCR targeting the TCR CDR3 relied on the HTBI primer set. TCRdb redid the calling of the multiplex PCR reads with MiXCR, one entry per CDR3 protein. The sample lists about 700,000 distinct CDR3 sequences, 40% to 55% occurring once. Material for sequencing was peripheral blood or thyroid tissue (not recorded which). This chain connects TRBV10-3 to TRBJ1-6; D perhaps matches TRBD1 (6 bases). The receptor comes from an adult man with Graves' disease, either hyperthyroidism or ophthalmopathy (not recorded which). The CDR3 sequence: CAISPGAPDSPLHF. Written as DNA, the CDR3 is TGTGCCATCAGTCCAGGGGCGCCGGATTCACCCCTCCACTTT.